One sample yielded the 25 T cell receptor beta chains listed below, sequenced in a study of shared clonotypes between healthy human individuals. TCRdb keeps only in-frame clones here, not all; method: immunoSEQ multiplex PCR. The sample records more than 1,200,000 clones, approximately 98.5% being singletons. The sequenced sample consisted of naive CD4+ T cells sorted from blood. This sample's subset: CD45RA+ positively selected. The source of these receptors is a man aged 30 to 45 in good health.

The genes are TRBV30 and TRBJ2-2; D may be TRBD2 (5 bases). Trimming pared 8 bases from V and 1 base from J, leaving 20 bases between. The CDR3 spans 16 residues. CDR1 is GTSNPN and CDR2 is SVGIG in the germline V gene (reference sequence). The CDR3 DNA follows: TGTGCCCGTGATTTGGACTCCAGCATGAACACCGGGGAGCTGTTTTTT. As protein: CARDLDSSMNTGELFF.

With regard to this clone: Within the sample, other DNA sequences also encode this same CDR3. The chain is built from TRBV20-1 and TRBJ1-1; no reliable D call. The CDR3 spans 11 residues. Per the germline V gene, CDR1 is DFQATT and CDR2 is SNEGSKA (reference sequence). This CDR3 reads CSALKGTEAFF. CDR3 DNA sequence: TGCAGCGCATTAAAAGGTACTGAAGCTTTCTTT.

The CDR3 sequence: CASSFLGGPGNTIYF. The CDR3 DNA is TGTGCCAGCAGCTTCCTTGGGGGTCCTGGAAACACCATATATTTT. The chain recombines TRBV5-5 with TRBJ1-3; D is possibly TRBD1 (5 bases). The V and J ends lost 2 bases and 2 bases respectively, with 11 bases between them. The germline gives CDR1 SGHKS, CDR2 YYEKEE (reference sequence). The CDR3 is made up of 15 amino acids.

This clone was found once. The chain joins TRBV5-1 to TRBJ2-3; D gene ambiguous. V lost 0 bases, J lost 5 bases, and 7 bases lay in between. Germline CDR1 and CDR2: SGHRS and YFSETQ. The length of the CDR3 is 13 residues. The CDR3 DNA reads as TGCGCCAGCAGCTTGGAGTCCCTAGATACGCAGTATTTT. This translates into CASSLESLDTQYF.

The rearrangement links TRBV7-9 to TRBJ2-7; D not resolved. This CDR3 region has 15 residues. Germline lookup yields CDR1 SEHNR and CDR2 FQNEAQ (reference sequence). The ends were cut back, 0 bases at V and 4 bases at J, with 13 bases in the middle. CDR3 coding DNA: TGTGCCAGCAGCTTAGCTGCGCGCCTGGATTACGAGCAGTACTTC. Encoded protein: CASSLAARLDYEQYF.

V gene TRBV5-4 combines with J gene TRBJ2-1; possible D gene TRBD2, 6 bases. V was cut by 4 bases and J by 6 bases, with 17 bases left in between. The germline V gene has CDR1 SGHNT and CDR2 YYREEE (reference sequence). CDR3 length equals 15 residues. CDR3 in amino acids: CASSKGPEGFNEQFF. Written as DNA, the CDR3 is TGTGCCAGCAGCAAGGGCCCGGAGGGCTTCAATGAGCAGTTCTTC.

This clone was counted once. The chain links TRBV9 to TRBJ2-3, with TRBD2 matching over 9 bases. Trimming removed 2 bases from V and 2 bases from J; junction bases left unmatched: 6. The CDR3 has 16 amino acids. Germline V CDR1 and CDR2: SGDLS, YYNGEE. As DNA, the CDR3 is TGTGCCAGCAGCGTTAGCGGGAGCGGAACCACAGATACGCAGTATTTT. As protein: CASSVSGSGTTDTQYF.

This rearrangement joins TRBV5-1 to TRBJ2-5; D unresolved. The V end was cut by 0 bases, the J end by 4 bases, with 10 bases between. The germline CDR1 and CDR2 sequences are SGHRS and YFSETQ. The CDR3 covers 14 residues. The DNA of the CDR3 is TGCGCCAGCAGCTTGGGTGACTTCGGAGAGACCCAGTACTTC. As protein: CASSLGDFGETQYF.

Comment on this clone: Other DNA sequences within the sample encode an identical CDR3. This chain links TRBV5-1 with TRBJ2-3, with D perhaps TRBD1 (5 bases). Between the trimmed V and J ends, which lost 0 bases and 3 bases, there was a span of 8 bases. CDR1 and CDR2 (germline): SGHRS, YFSETQ. The CDR3 totals 14 residues. CDR3 residues: CASSLEQATDTQYF. The CDR3 DNA reads as TGCGCCAGCAGCTTGGAACAGGCTACAGATACGCAGTATTTT.

This clone occurred once. V usage is TRBV2 and J usage is TRBJ2-7; the D is unclear. The length of the CDR3 is 12 residues. The V gene lost 5 bases and the J gene lost 3 bases, with 8 bases spanning the gap. Germline V gives CDR1 SNHLY, CDR2 FYNNEI. CDR3 sequence (DNA): TGTGCCAGCAGTCTCGGGTTCTACGAGCAGTACTTC. Translating gives CASSLGFYEQYF.

V usage is TRBV29-1 and J usage is TRBJ2-5; the match to TRBD2 covers 11 bases. The CDR3 spans 14 residues. Germline trimming cut 4 bases from V and 8 bases from J; bases unmatched to any gene: 9. Germline V gene lookup returns CDR1 SQVTM and CDR2 ANQGSEA. Written as DNA, the CDR3 is TGCAGCGTTGGACTAGCGGGGCCAAGAGACACCCAGTACTTC. Translation: CSVGLAGPRDTQYF.

The chain has TRBV7-3 and TRBJ2-2; the D gene is possibly TRBD1 (5 bases). The V end lost 2 bases, the J end lost 11 bases, and 12 bases lay between the germline ends. The CDR3 is made up of 13 amino acids. Germline CDR1 reads SGHTA; CDR2 reads FQGTGA. CDR3 protein: CASSLLGQTELFF. CDR3 nucleotides: TGTGCCAGCAGCTTACTCGGACAAACCGAGCTGTTTTTT.

The CDR3 loop is CSVAVPGGKAFF. The CDR3 DNA reads as TGCAGCGTTGCCGTACCAGGGGGCAAAGCTTTCTTT. This chain uses TRBV29-1 with TRBJ1-1, with 8 bases matching TRBD1. The length of the CDR3 is 12 residues. V gave up 4 bases and J gave up 9 bases; unmatched junction bases: 7. Germline loops: CDR1 SQVTM, CDR2 ANQGSEA.

The genes are TRBV18 and TRBJ1-1, with unresolved D. V was trimmed by 2 bases and J by 7 bases, leaving 8 bases between them. This CDR3 region has 12 residues. CDR1 KGHSH and CDR2 LQKENI come from the germline V gene. CDR3 sequence: CASSPTTDEAFF. In DNA, the CDR3 is TGTGCCAGCTCACCAACCACAGATGAAGCTTTCTTT.

This rearrangement joins TRBV11-2 to TRBJ1-1, with D tentatively TRBD1 (6 bases). Trimming stripped 5 bases from V and 4 bases from J, with 17 bases between. The CDR3 runs 15 residues. Germline lookup yields CDR1 SGHAT and CDR2 FQNNGV. CDR3 DNA: TGTGCCAGCAGCCGTTTGAGGGGGGAGTCCACTGAAGCTTTCTTT. It codes for CASSRLRGESTEAFF.

A single count supports this clone. This chain connects TRBV11-2 to TRBJ1-1; D remains unclear. The CDR3 contains 14 residues. V gave up 1 base and J gave up 4 bases, with 10 bases separating them. The germline CDR1 and CDR2 sequences are SGHAT and FQNNGV. The DNA for the CDR3 is TGTGCCAGCAGCTTAGGTGGAGCCCTCACTGAAGCTTTCTTT. This gives the protein CASSLGGALTEAFF.

Only one count was recorded for this clone. The chain employs TRBV7-2 and TRBJ2-1; D is undetermined. Germline assignment: CDR1 SGHTA and CDR2 FQGNSA. The V end was cut by 6 bases, the J end by 2 bases, with 11 bases between. The length of the CDR3 is 14 residues. The CDR3 nucleotides are TGTGCCAGCAGTTCAATGGGGACCTACAATGAGCAGTTCTTC. This encodes CASSSMGTYNEQFF.

The chain recombines TRBV5-5 with TRBJ2-7; 10 bases agree with TRBD2. The CDR3 contains 16 residues. Germline V gene lookup returns CDR1 SGHKS and CDR2 YYEKEE (reference sequence). The J segment lost 5 bases and the V segment lost 3 bases, leaving 11 bases of the junction unmatched. The CDR3 loop reads CASSSLPSGSPHEQYF. In DNA form, the CDR3 reads TGTGCCAGCAGCTCACTACCTAGCGGGAGTCCCCACGAGCAGTACTTC. Full variable domain (missing parts from reference TRBV5-5 and TRBJ2-7): DAGVTQSPTHLIKTRGQQVTLRCSPISGHKSVSWYQQVLGQGPQFIFQYYEKEERGRGNFPDRFSARQFPNYSSELNVNALLLGDSALYLCASSSLPSGSPHEQYFGPGTRLTVT.

The chain joins TRBV5-1 to TRBJ1-1; TRBD1 agrees at 9 bases. J was trimmed by 12 bases and V by 0 bases; bases with no gene match: 6. CDR1 is SGHRS, CDR2 YFSETQ, per germline. The CDR3 spans 13 residues. The CDR3 DNA is TGCGCCAGCAGCTTGGGGACAGGGGACCAAACTTTCTTT. It codes for CASSLGTGDQTFF. Filled out from reference TRBV5-1 and TRBJ1-1, the complete variable domain reads KAGVTQTPRYLIKTRGQQVTLSCSPISGHRSVSWYQQTPGQGLQFLFEYFSETQRNKGNFPGRFSGRQFSNSRSEMNVSTLELGDSALYLCASSLGTGDQTFFGQGTRLTVV.

The chain has TRBV2 and TRBJ2-1, with D maybe TRBD2 (5 bases). In germline, CDR1 is SNHLY, CDR2 FYNNEI. Trimming removed 6 bases at V and 6 bases at J, with 12 bases between. CDR3 length: 13 residues. DNA of the CDR3: TGTGCCAGCAGACCGAGCGGAGTCAATGAGCAGTTCTTC. The encoded protein is CASRPSGVNEQFF.

Only one count was recorded for this clone. This sequence joins TRBV27 and TRBJ2-7, with 12 positions matching TRBD2. Germline V gives CDR1 MNHEY, CDR2 SMNVEV (reference sequence). V lost 3 bases, J lost 1 base, and 7 bases stayed unmatched. This CDR3 spans 17 amino acids. The chain's CDR3 is CASSFGPGLAGSYEQYF. In DNA, the CDR3 is TGTGCCAGCAGTTTTGGGCCAGGACTAGCGGGGTCCTACGAGCAGTACTTC.

A single count supports this clone. The rearrangement uses TRBV5-1 and TRBJ2-7, with no clear D. V lost 4 bases and J 5 bases, leaving 22 bases between the germline ends. Germline CDR1 reads SGHRS; CDR2 reads YFSETQ. The CDR3 is made up of 16 amino acids. DNA of the CDR3: TGCGCCAGCAGCCCCGGGTCCAGTAGTCCCTTCCACGAGCAGTACTTC. It codes for CASSPGSSSPFHEQYF.

V usage is TRBV4-1 and J usage is TRBJ2-2; 8 bases match TRBD1. The J segment lost 7 bases and the V segment lost 2 bases, leaving 3 bases of the junction unmatched. This CDR3 has 14 amino acids. The germline CDR1 and CDR2 sequences are MGHRA and YSYEKL. The CDR3 DNA is TGCGCCAGCAGCCAACAGGGGGCGATCGGGGAGCTGTTTTTT. It specifies CASSQQGAIGELFF.

The rearrangement joins TRBV5-1 to TRBJ2-3, with 9 bases aligning to TRBD1. Per the germline V gene, CDR1 is SGHRS and CDR2 is YFSETQ. The CDR3 is 15 residues long. The V segment lost 0 bases and the J segment 7 bases; nucleotides outside the gene matches: 6. CDR3 protein: CASSLGGQGAHTQYF. The CDR3 DNA follows: TGCGCCAGCAGCTTGGGGGGACAGGGTGCACATACGCAGTATTTT.

The chain carries TRBV29-1 and TRBJ2-3; 9 bases agree with TRBD1. There are 16 residues in the CDR3. CDR1 SQVTM and CDR2 ANQGSEA come from the germline V gene. The ends lost 6 bases at V and 1 base at J; junction bases unmatched: 11. Here the CDR3 reads CSVATRDRARTDTQYF. CDR3 DNA: TGCAGCGTGGCGACCCGGGACAGGGCTCGCACAGATACGCAGTATTTT.